Following are 3 T cell receptor beta chains from one sample sequenced in a study of blood T cell repertoires in COVID-19. TCRdb's table, derived via immunoSEQ multiplex PCR, lists solely in-frame clones and lacks some. The sample lists some 200,000 clones, 65% to 85% occurring once. The sample consisted of PBMCs or T cells enriched from blood (not recorded which). The receptor source for this set is a man aged 40-49 years who had recovered from COVID-19.

This clone showed up just once. Here the CDR3 DNA reads TGTGCCAGCTCAGACAGGGGCCGCACCCACGAGCAGTACTTC. Amino acid sequence: CASSDRGRTHEQYF. The chain links TRBV27 to TRBJ2-7; TRBD1 matches at 8 bases. The CDR3 is 14 residues long. The germline V gene has CDR1 MNHEY and CDR2 SMNVEV (reference sequence). Trimming removed 8 bases from V and 5 bases from J; junction bases left unmatched: 11.

This clone has a single count. The rearrangement joins TRBV5-5 to TRBJ1-1; 10 positions match TRBD1. The CDR3 covers 15 residues. With V trimmed by 2 bases and J by 4 bases, 5 bases remained unmatched. The V gene's germline CDR1 is SGHKS and CDR2 YYEKEE (reference sequence). This CDR3 is CASSFRDRGGTEAFF. The CDR3 DNA sequence: TGTGCCAGCAGCTTTAGGGACAGGGGAGGCACTGAAGCTTTCTTT.

This chain connects TRBV2 to TRBJ1-2; D remains unclear. CDR1 and CDR2 (germline): SNHLY, FYNNEI. V dropped 3 bases and J dropped 8 bases, with 7 bases sitting between them. The CDR3 sequence is 11 residues long. This CDR3 reads CASSESLGYTF. In DNA, the CDR3 is TGTGCCAGCAGTGAGTCTTTGGGCTACACCTTC.